The sequence of this T cell receptor beta chain was determined in a study of cytomegalovirus exposure and HLA in healthy donors. The V and J ends lost 1 base and 5 bases respectively, with 11 bases between them. Germline CDR1 and CDR2: SGDLS and YYNGEE. The CDR3 consists of 14 residues. Findings of the study overall: Cytomegalovirus-associated status was assigned to about 180 TCR beta chains. In a later analysis, DRB1 alleles had the most associated TCRs; HLA-C alleles the fewest. In all likelihood, a cluster of highly shared sequence variants was a sequencing artifact. Later analysis indicated greater clonal expansion among HLA-associated TCR beta chains than among equally common other chains.

In the PCR, 60 Vbeta and 13 Jbeta primers were used. Measured with immunoSEQ multiplex PCR; TCRdb has only the in-frame clones, and not every one. This sample has approximately 58,000 clones, with roughly 84% found just once. Comment on this clone: What it binds is unknown.

The rearrangement joins TRBV9 to TRBJ2-3; D unresolved. Sequenced: PBMCs. This clonotype originated in a man aged 30-40 years in good health and CMV-seronegative. CDR3 sequence reads: CASSVFGSEDTQYF. The CDR3 bases are TGTGCCAGCAGCGTATTTGGAAGCGAAGATACGCAGTATTTT.